These 3 T cell receptor beta chains originate from one sample sequenced in a study of T cell responses to AZD1222 COVID-19 vaccine. Some clones are missing from TCRdb's copy, which holds only in-frame ones; the method was immunoSEQ multiplex PCR. There are around 150,000 clones in the sample; about 94% occur only once, and about 4.1% lies in the top ten. The sequences come from peripheral blood, collected 28 days after the second AZD1222 dose. The receptors stem from an adult who received the AZD1222 COVID-19 vaccine.

The chain has TRBV2 and TRBJ1-2; D perhaps matches TRBD1 (6 bases). V was shortened by 11 bases and J by 3 bases, with 16 bases between the two germline ends. CDR3 length: 13 residues. CDR1 SNHLY and CDR2 FYNNEI come from the germline V gene. The CDR3 DNA follows: TGTGCCGGCGAAGGGGGAGCGGACTATGGCTACACCTTC. This encodes CAGEGGADYGYTF.

This clone was counted a few times. The chain carries TRBV6-2 or TRBV6-3 and TRBJ1-2, with 7 bases lining up with TRBD1. Germline lookup yields CDR1 MNHEY and CDR2 SVGEGT. This CDR3 is built from 13 residues. With V trimmed by 2 bases and J by 5 bases, 2 bases remained unmatched. The CDR3 sequence: CASSYTGQYGYTF. The CDR3 nucleotides are TGTGCCAGCAGTTACACGGGACAGTATGGCTACACCTTC.

The CDR3 DNA reads TGCGCCAGCAGCTTGGGGGACAGGAGGGACGGGGAGCTGTTTTTT. It codes for CASSLGDRRDGELFF. The V and J genes are TRBV5-1 and TRBJ2-2; 8 bases map to TRBD1. Germline-derived CDR1 and CDR2 are SGHRS and YFSETQ. The CDR3 spans 15 residues. Trimming at V came to 0 bases and at J to 7 bases, leaving 5 bases not matched to a gene.